The count of the clone carrying this TCR beta chain is one. V was cut by 0 bases and J by 2 bases, with 8 bases left in between. The CDR3 sequence is 14 residues long. Germline CDR1 and CDR2: SGDLS and YYNGEE. The method was immunoSEQ multiplex PCR; TCRdb's version includes in-frame clones alone and lacks a portion of them. This sample has more than 90,000 clones, with more than 75% found just once. The sample comes from a study of T cell responses to AZD1222 COVID-19 vaccine. The chain employs TRBV9 and TRBJ1-1, with D possibly being TRBD1 (6 bases). The starting material was peripheral blood, obtained 28 days after the second AZD1222 dose. The TCR comes from an adult who received the AZD1222 COVID-19 vaccine. The CDR3 loop is CASSVGGANTEAFF. The CDR3 nucleotides read TGTGCCAGCAGCGTAGGGGGGGCAAACACTGAAGCTTTCTTT.